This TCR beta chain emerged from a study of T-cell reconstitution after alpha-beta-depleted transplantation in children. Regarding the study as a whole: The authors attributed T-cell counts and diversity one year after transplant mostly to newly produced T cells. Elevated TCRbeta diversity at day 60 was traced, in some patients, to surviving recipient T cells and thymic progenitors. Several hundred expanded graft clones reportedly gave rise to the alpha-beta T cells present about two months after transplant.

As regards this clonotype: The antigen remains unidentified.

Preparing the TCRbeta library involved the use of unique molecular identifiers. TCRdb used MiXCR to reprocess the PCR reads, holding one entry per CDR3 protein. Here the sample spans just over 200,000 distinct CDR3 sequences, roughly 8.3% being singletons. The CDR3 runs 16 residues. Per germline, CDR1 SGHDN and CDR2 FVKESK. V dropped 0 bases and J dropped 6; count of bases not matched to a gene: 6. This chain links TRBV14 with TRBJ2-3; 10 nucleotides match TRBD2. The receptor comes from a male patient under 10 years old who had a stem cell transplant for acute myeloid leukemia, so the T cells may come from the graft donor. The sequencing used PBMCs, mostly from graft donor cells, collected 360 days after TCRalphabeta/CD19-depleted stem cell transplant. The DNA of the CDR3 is TGTGCCAGCAGCCAAGATCGGGCTAGCGGGAGTGATACGCAGTATTTT. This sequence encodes CASSQDRASGSDTQYF.